The source of this T cell receptor beta chain is a study of regulatory T cells in long-lasting Graves disease. This clonotype was recorded at least ten times. Its antigen remains unknown. General study results and limits: Samples came from peripheral blood alone, without thyroid tissue.

The time point here: persistent/refractory GD, antithyroid drugs over 5 years with positive TRAb. The TCR library was made from RNA extracted from PBMCs. Combining iRepertoire HTBI primers with Arm-PCR of CDR3 regions, the authors built TCR beta libraries. TCRdb re-analysed the multiplex PCR reads in MiXCR, keeping a single row per CDR3 protein. The sample holds approximately 350,000 distinct CDR3 sequences, approximately 25% seen once. V was cut by 8 bases and J by 3 bases, with 16 bases left in between. This CDR3 has 14 amino acids. The V gene's germline CDR1 is MDHEN and CDR2 SYDVKM. The starting material was peripheral blood mononuclear cells (PBMCs), obtained when the disease was refractory, from a patient treated with antithyroid drugs. The TCR originated in a middle-aged woman with Graves disease. The chain carries TRBV28 and TRBJ1-1; perhaps TRBD1 as D (6 bases). The CDR3 reads CASRLDGGDTEAFF. The CDR3 coding sequence is TGTGCCAGCCGCTTAGACGGGGGCGACACTGAAGCTTTCTTT.